Listed here are 26 T cell receptor beta chains from one sample, sequenced in a study of blood T cell repertoires in COVID-19. Sequencing used immunoSEQ multiplex PCR; TCRdb keeps in-frame clones, though not all of them. The sample carries about 280,000 clones, approximately 89% recorded once. The sequencing sample was made of PBMCs or T cells enriched from blood (not recorded which). The receptors shown here come from a man aged 40-49 years who had been exposed to COVID-19.

The chain joins TRBV9 to TRBJ1-2, with a weak D call TRBD1 (6 bases). Deletions cut 0 bases from V and 3 bases from J, with 6 bases between. Germline V CDR1 and CDR2: SGDLS, YYNGEE. The length of the CDR3 is 13 residues. The chain's CDR3 is CASSVEGDYGYTF. DNA of the CDR3: TGTGCCAGCAGCGTAGAGGGGGACTATGGCTACACCTTC.

The gene calls are TRBV4-1 and TRBJ2-5, with D uncertain. CDR3 size: 15 residues. V was clipped by 0 bases and J by 7 bases, with 15 bases between them. The germline CDR1 and CDR2 sequences are MGHRA and YSYEKL. CDR3 loop: CASSQEFIPYRTQYF. The CDR3 DNA is TGCGCCAGCAGCCAAGAGTTCATCCCCTATCGGACCCAGTACTTC.

The rearrangement links TRBV28 to TRBJ2-5, with D maybe TRBD1 (5 bases). V shed 7 bases and J shed 4 bases, with 22 bases lying between them. CDR3 length: 16 residues. Germline V gene lookup returns CDR1 MDHEN and CDR2 SYDVKM. The CDR3 reads CASIRRGHQRGETQYF. CDR3 nucleotide sequence: TGTGCCAGCATCCGGAGAGGACACCAGCGAGGAGAGACCCAGTACTTC.

The chain combines TRBV9 with TRBJ1-4; D may be TRBD1 (5 bases). V lost 1 base and J 7 bases, leaving 14 bases between the germline ends. Germline CDR1 and CDR2: SGDLS and YYNGEE. There are 15 residues in the CDR3. CDR3 in amino acids: CASSVSQGWSEKLFF. Written as DNA, the CDR3 is TGTGCCAGCAGCGTATCCCAGGGATGGAGTGAAAAACTGTTTTTT. Using reference TRBV9 and TRBJ1-4 for the parts outside the CDR3, the full variable domain is DSGVTQTPKHLITATGQRVTLRCSPRSGDLSVYWYQQSLDQGLQFLIQYYNGEERAKGNILERFSAQQFPDLHSELNLSSLELGDSALYFCASSVSQGWSEKLFFGSGTQLSVL.

The chain carries TRBV10-1 and TRBJ1-2; D is possibly TRBD1 (6 bases). The CDR3 consists of 14 residues. Trimming removed 6 bases from V and 8 bases from J, with 19 bases in between. Germline V gives CDR1 WNHNN, CDR2 SYGVQD (reference sequence). The CDR3 bases are TGCGCCAGCAGAAGCGGGACACCCAAGCGGGGCTACACCTTC. Translated: CASRSGTPKRGYTF.

V usage is TRBV2 and J usage is TRBJ1-5, with TRBD1 matching 8 bases. CDR1 is SNHLY, CDR2 FYNNEI, per germline. The CDR3 consists of 14 residues. The junction had 8 bases not matched to a gene; V was cut back by 8 bases and J by 5 bases. This CDR3 reads CASGRGQGYQPQHF. The CDR3, as DNA: TGTGCCAGCGGAAGAGGACAGGGATATCAGCCCCAGCATTTT.

The chain links TRBV27 to TRBJ2-7; possibly TRBD1 for D (7 bases). Germline V CDR1 and CDR2: MNHEY, SMNVEV (reference sequence). The CDR3 loop spans 14 amino acids. The V end lost 6 bases, the J end lost 6 bases, and 18 bases lay between the germline ends. CDR3 loop: CASSPTGMGGEQYF. The CDR3 DNA reads TGTGCCAGCAGCCCGACAGGGATGGGGGGCGAGCAGTACTTC.

This sequence joins TRBV7-2 and TRBJ1-3; TRBD1 might be the D (6 bases). CDR3 length equals 16 residues. The germline CDR1 and CDR2 sequences are SGHTA and FQGNSA. V was clipped by 1 base and J by 2 bases, with 12 bases between them. For the CDR3, the DNA is TGTGCCAGCAGCTTAGGGCCAGGGGACACTGGAAACACCATATATTTT. This gives the protein CASSLGPGDTGNTIYF.

This chain uses TRBV28 with TRBJ2-1, with 9 bases matching TRBD1. The germline V gene has CDR1 MDHEN and CDR2 SYDVKM. The CDR3 sequence is 14 residues long. Unmatched junction bases numbered 7, after V lost 6 bases and J lost 7 bases. CDR3: CASSLTGGKNEQFF. The CDR3 region has the DNA TGTGCCAGCAGCTTAACAGGGGGCAAGAATGAGCAGTTCTTC.

The chain combines TRBV4-2 with TRBJ2-5; 9 bases fit TRBD2. J was trimmed by 1 base and V by 0 bases; bases with no gene match: 24. Germline loops: CDR1 LGHNA, CDR2 YNFKEQ. The CDR3 sequence is 23 residues long. CDR3 protein: CASSQDSGRFGGTRGGFQETQYF. The DNA of the CDR3 is TGTGCCAGCAGCCAAGATAGCGGGAGATTCGGAGGAACCCGGGGAGGATTCCAAGAGACCCAGTACTTC.

The gene calls are TRBV4-1 and TRBJ2-5; D remains unclear. Germline CDR1 and CDR2: MGHRA and YSYEKL. The CDR3 has 13 amino acids. Deletions cut 4 bases from V and 5 bases from J, with 11 bases between. CDR3 sequence (DNA): TGCGCCAGCAGCCTGTCTGTCCCGGAGACCCAGTACTTC. As protein: CASSLSVPETQYF.

The chain has TRBV7-9 and TRBJ1-1; 7 nucleotides agree with TRBD1. The V gene end was trimmed by 2 bases and the J gene end by 1 base; junction bases not matched to a gene: 4. This CDR3 spans 15 amino acids. Germline CDR1 reads SEHNR; CDR2 reads FQNEAQ (reference sequence). CDR3 protein: CASSLLQGTNTEAFF. In DNA, the CDR3 is TGTGCCAGCAGCTTACTACAGGGGACGAACACTGAAGCTTTCTTT. The whole variable domain, remainder taken from reference TRBV7-9 and TRBJ1-1, is DTGVSQNPRHKITKRGQNVTFRCDPISEHNRLYWYRQTLGQGPEFLTYFQNEAQLEKSRLLSDRFSAERPKGSFSTLEIQRTEQGDSAMYLCASSLLQGTNTEAFFGQGTRLTVV.

The chain recombines TRBV14 with TRBJ1-2; 10 positions match TRBD1. V was pared by 2 bases and J by 1 base, with 7 bases of the junction left unmatched. Looked up from germline, CDR1 is SGHDN and CDR2 is FVKESK. This CDR3 region has 17 residues. The CDR3 sequence: CASSQSFDRGLNYGYTF. CDR3 sequence (DNA): TGTGCCAGCAGCCAATCTTTTGACAGGGGGCTTAACTATGGCTACACCTTC.

The CDR3, as DNA: TGTGCCAGCAGCCCGAGGACTAGCGGGAGGTTCCTCACAGATACGCAGTATTTT. Its protein product is CASSPRTSGRFLTDTQYF. This chain joins TRBV9 and TRBJ2-3, with TRBD2 matching over 14 bases. V lost 4 bases and J lost 2; bases outside the gene matches: 9. Germline CDR1 reads SGDLS; CDR2 reads YYNGEE. This CDR3 has 18 amino acids.

This clone was observed once. The rearrangement uses TRBV3-1 (or the pseudogene TRBV3-2) and TRBJ2-2; TRBD1 agrees at 10 bases. V was clipped by 5 bases and J by 5 bases; unmatched bases: 5. Germline V lookup: CDR1 LGHDT, CDR2 YNNKEL (reference sequence). CDR3 length equals 15 residues. CDR3 region: CASSERTGGTGELFF. In DNA, the CDR3 is TGTGCCAGCAGCGAGAGGACAGGGGGGACCGGGGAGCTGTTTTTT.

This chain links TRBV3-1 (or the pseudogene TRBV3-2) with TRBJ2-1; 7 bases match TRBD2. Trimming removed 1 base from V and 4 bases from J; junction bases left unmatched: 7. The CDR3 sequence is 16 residues long. CDR1 is LGHDT, CDR2 YNNKEL, per germline (reference sequence). CDR3 sequence: CASSQVSSGAYNEQFF. CDR3 in DNA: TGTGCCAGCAGCCAAGTATCGAGCGGGGCTTACAATGAGCAGTTCTTC.

The chain recombines TRBV5-1 with TRBJ2-7; perhaps TRBD2 as D (6 bases). The CDR3 consists of 12 residues. CDR1 SGHRS and CDR2 YFSETQ come from the germline V gene. V was cut by 7 bases and J by 3 bases, with 11 bases left in between. CDR3 protein: CASWEADYEQYF. Here the CDR3 DNA reads TGCGCCAGCTGGGAGGCAGACTACGAGCAGTACTTC.

The chain couples TRBV7-2 to TRBJ2-2; TRBD2 might be the D (6 bases). The CDR3 has 16 residues. Germline loops: CDR1 SGHTA, CDR2 FQGNSA. Deletions cut 1 base from V and 7 bases from J, with 16 bases between. This CDR3 reads CASSLDSGGAGGELFF. The CDR3 DNA sequence: TGTGCCAGCAGCTTAGATAGCGGAGGAGCGGGCGGGGAGCTGTTTTTT. The whole variable domain, remainder taken from reference TRBV7-2 and TRBJ2-2, is GAGVSQSPSNKVTEKGKDVELRCDPISGHTALYWYRQSLGQGLEFLIYFQGNSAPDKSGLPSDRFSAERTGGSVSTLTIQRTQQEDSAVYLCASSLDSGGAGGELFFGEGSRLTVL.

The V gene is TRBV27, the J gene TRBJ1-4; D remains ambiguous. This CDR3 has 15 amino acids. The germline V gene encodes CDR1 MNHEY and CDR2 SMNVEV (reference sequence). Trimming stripped 4 bases from V and 14 bases from J, with 23 bases between. The CDR3: CASSSYRAPEGRLFF. The CDR3 region has the DNA TGTGCCAGCAGTTCCTACCGGGCCCCAGAGGGTAGGCTGTTTTTT.

The gene calls are TRBV27 and TRBJ1-1; weak D call: TRBD1 (6 bases). CDR1 MNHEY and CDR2 SMNVEV come from the germline V gene (reference sequence). V was trimmed by 6 bases and J by 4 bases, leaving 12 bases between them. The CDR3 consists of 13 residues. The chain's CDR3 is CASRQGRLTEAFF. CDR3 nucleotides: TGTGCCAGCAGACAGGGTAGGCTCACTGAAGCTTTCTTT.

The chain links TRBV7-9 to TRBJ2-1, with 11 positions matching TRBD2. V trimming: 5 bases; J trimming: 7 bases; junction bases outside the gene matches: 7. Germline V gives CDR1 SEHNR, CDR2 FQNEAQ (reference sequence). This CDR3 contains 15 residues. CDR3 amino acids: CASSLISSGRNEQFF. CDR3 nucleotides: TGTGCCAGCAGCCTGATTTCTAGCGGGAGGAATGAGCAGTTCTTC.

This chain links TRBV28 with TRBJ2-5; weak D call: TRBD2 (6 bases). This CDR3 has 15 residues. Germline assignment: CDR1 MDHEN and CDR2 SYDVKM. With 2 bases removed from V and 1 base from J, the gap between germline ends came to 11 bases. The CDR3 loop is CASSLSRDFQETQYF. CDR3 bases: TGTGCCAGCAGTTTAAGCCGGGACTTCCAAGAGACCCAGTACTTC.

On this clone itself: A read error may produce the germline difference seen at one junction end. The V call is TRBV7-6, the J call TRBJ1-4; D perhaps matches TRBD1 (6 bases). The CDR3 extends over 15 amino acids. CDR1 and CDR2 from the germline V gene are SGHVS and FNYEAQ. The DNA of the CDR3 is TGTGCCAGCAGCCCCAGGACAGCAACCAATGAAAAACTGTTTTTT. Protein sequence: CASSPRTATNEKLFF. The full variable domain, its missing parts supplied by reference TRBV7-6 and TRBJ1-4, is GAGVSQSPRYKVTKRGQDVALRCDPISGHVSLYWYRQALGQGPEFLTYFNYEAQQDKSGLPNDRFSAERPEGSISTLTIQRTEQRDSAMYRCASSPRTATNEKLFFGSGTQLSVL.

The chain links TRBV6-1 to TRBJ1-2; 7 nucleotides line up with TRBD1. After removal of 4 bases from V and 6 bases from J, the junction contained 14 bases not matched to a gene. Germline assignment: CDR1 MNHNS and CDR2 SASEGT. CDR3 size: 16 residues. CDR3: CASSARIQGRQNGYTF. CDR3 DNA: TGTGCCAGCAGTGCGAGGATACAGGGGCGACAGAATGGCTACACCTTC.

This chain connects TRBV5-4 to TRBJ1-1; D remains ambiguous. Germline values: CDR1 SGHNT, CDR2 YYREEE (reference sequence). Trimming shortened V by 6 bases and J by 2 bases, and 17 bases separated the two germline ends. CDR3 size: 15 residues. CDR3 in amino acids: CASNYDPDYNTEAFF. Written as DNA, the CDR3 is TGTGCCAGCAACTACGACCCGGATTATAACACTGAAGCTTTCTTT.

The V gene is TRBV7-9, the J gene TRBJ2-1; 8 nucleotides line up with TRBD2. The CDR3 runs 18 residues. Germline CDR1 reads SEHNR; CDR2 reads FQNEAQ (reference sequence). J gave up 3 bases and V 2 bases, and 12 bases lay outside the gene matches. The CDR3 loop is CASSLPPLASGYYNEQFF. As DNA, the CDR3 is TGTGCCAGCAGCTTACCACCACTTGCTAGCGGGTACTACAATGAGCAGTTCTTC.